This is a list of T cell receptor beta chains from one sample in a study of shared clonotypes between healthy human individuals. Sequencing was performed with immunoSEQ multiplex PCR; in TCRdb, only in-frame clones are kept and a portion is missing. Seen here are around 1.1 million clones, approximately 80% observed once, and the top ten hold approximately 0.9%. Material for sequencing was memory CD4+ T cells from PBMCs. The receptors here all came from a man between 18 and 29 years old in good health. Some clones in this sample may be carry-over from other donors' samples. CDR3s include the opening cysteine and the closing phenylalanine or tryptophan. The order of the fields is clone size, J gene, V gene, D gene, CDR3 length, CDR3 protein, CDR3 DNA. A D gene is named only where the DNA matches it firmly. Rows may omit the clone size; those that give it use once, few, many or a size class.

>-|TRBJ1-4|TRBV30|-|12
CAWRGPFKALFF
TGTGCCTGGAGGGGGCCCTTCAAGGCACTGTTTTTT
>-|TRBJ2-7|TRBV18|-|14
CASSPGFGTHEQYF
TGTGCCAGCTCACCGGGATTTGGTACCCACGAGCAGTACTTC
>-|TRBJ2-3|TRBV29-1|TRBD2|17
CSVVLGASGFSTDTQYF
TGCAGCGTTGTGTTAGGGGCTAGCGGGTTCAGCACAGATACGCAGTATTTT
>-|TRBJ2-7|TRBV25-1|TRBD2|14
CASSGTSGPYEQYF
TGTGCCAGCAGCGGGACTAGCGGCCCCTACGAGCAGTACTTC
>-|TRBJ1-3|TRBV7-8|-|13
CASSLDRENTIYF
TGTGCCAGCAGCTTAGATAGGGAGAACACCATATATTTT
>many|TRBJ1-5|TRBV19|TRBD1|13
CASRGTGNQPQHF
TGTGCCAGTAGAGGGACAGGGAATCAGCCCCAGCATTTT
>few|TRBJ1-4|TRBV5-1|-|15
CASSLGDRLHEKLFF
TGCGCCAGCAGCTTGGGTGACAGGCTCCATGAAAAACTGTTTTTT
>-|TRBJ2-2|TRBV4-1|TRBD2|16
CASSPSGGRNTGELFF
TGCGCCAGCAGCCCTAGCGGGGGGAGGAACACCGGGGAGCTGTTTTTT
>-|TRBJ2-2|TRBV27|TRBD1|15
CASSIRDSGTGELFF
TGTGCCAGCAGTATCCGGGACAGCGGCACCGGGGAGCTGTTTTTT
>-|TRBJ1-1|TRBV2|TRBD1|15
CASNLYRGGDTEAFF
TGTGCCAGCAACCTTTACAGGGGGGGAGACACTGAAGCTTTCTTT
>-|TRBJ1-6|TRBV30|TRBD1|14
CAWSTVQGSSPLHF
TGTGCCTGGAGCACAGTACAGGGGTCTTCACCCCTCCACTTT
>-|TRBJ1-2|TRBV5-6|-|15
CASSLGRTGPYGYTF
TGTGCCAGCAGCTTGGGCCGCACAGGGCCCTATGGCTACACCTTC
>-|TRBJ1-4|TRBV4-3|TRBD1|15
CASSQLTGVGEKLFF
TGCGCCAGCAGCCAGCTCACAGGGGTCGGTGAAAAACTGTTTTTT
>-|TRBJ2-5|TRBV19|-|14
CASSLPGLQETQYF
TGTGCCAGTAGCCTTCCGGGACTTCAAGAGACCCAGTACTTC
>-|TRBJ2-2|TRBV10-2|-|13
CASSDIPTGELFF
TGCGCCAGCAGTGATATCCCTACCGGGGAGCTGTTTTTT
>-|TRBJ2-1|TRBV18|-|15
CASSRPPLSYNEQFF
TGTGCCAGCTCACGCCCGCCCCTCTCCTACAATGAGCAGTTCTTC
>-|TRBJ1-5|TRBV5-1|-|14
CASSLGSGTQPQHF
TGCGCCAGCAGCTTGGGTTCGGGAACTCAGCCCCAGCATTTT
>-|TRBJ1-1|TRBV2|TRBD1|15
CASRVSGGRGTEAFF
TGTGCCAGCAGGGTTTCAGGGGGCCGGGGCACTGAAGCTTTCTTT
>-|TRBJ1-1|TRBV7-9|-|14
CASSLVSSDTEAFF
TGTGCCAGCAGCTTAGTATCCTCGGACACTGAAGCTTTCTTT
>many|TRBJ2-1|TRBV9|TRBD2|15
CASSVGLAGETRQFF
TGTGCCAGCAGCGTAGGACTAGCGGGAGAAACTAGGCAGTTCTTC
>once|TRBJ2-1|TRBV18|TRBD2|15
CASSPRLAGRNEQFF
TGTGCCAGCTCACCAAGACTAGCGGGACGGAATGAGCAGTTCTTC
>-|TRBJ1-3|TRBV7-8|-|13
CASSQEYTEQTHF
TGTGCCAGCAGCCAAGAATATACGGAACAAACACATTTT
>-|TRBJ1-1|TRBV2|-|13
CARSGRKNTEAFF
TGTGCCAGAAGTGGGCGGAAGAACACTGAAGCTTTCTTT
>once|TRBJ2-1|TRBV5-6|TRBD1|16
CASSLLGTGKYNEQFF
TGTGCCAGCAGCCTCCTCGGGACAGGCAAGTACAATGAGCAGTTCTTC
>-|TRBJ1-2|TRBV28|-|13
CASSPRAGVGYTF
TGTGCCAGCAGCCCACGGGCAGGCGTCGGCTACACCTTC
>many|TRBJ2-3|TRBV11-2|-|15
CASSLEEGRPGTQYF
TGTGCCAGCAGCTTAGAGGAGGGGCGACCTGGTACGCAGTATTTT
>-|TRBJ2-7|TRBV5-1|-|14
CASSSLQGTYEQYF
TGCGCCAGCAGCTCCCTCCAGGGGACCTACGAGCAGTACTTC
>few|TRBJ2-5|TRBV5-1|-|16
CASSWRVDSREETQYF
TGCGCCAGCAGCTGGAGGGTGGACAGTCGGGAGGAGACCCAGTACTTC
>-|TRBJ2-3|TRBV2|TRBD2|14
CASTLAGGTDTQYF
TGTGCCAGCACATTAGCGGGAGGGACAGATACGCAGTATTTT
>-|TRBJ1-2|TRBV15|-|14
CATSRGAGQNGYTF
TGTGCCACCAGCAGAGGTGCGGGGCAGAATGGCTACACCTTC
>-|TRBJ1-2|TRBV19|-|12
CASSRGNYGYTF
TGTGCCAGTAGTAGAGGGAACTATGGCTACACCTTC